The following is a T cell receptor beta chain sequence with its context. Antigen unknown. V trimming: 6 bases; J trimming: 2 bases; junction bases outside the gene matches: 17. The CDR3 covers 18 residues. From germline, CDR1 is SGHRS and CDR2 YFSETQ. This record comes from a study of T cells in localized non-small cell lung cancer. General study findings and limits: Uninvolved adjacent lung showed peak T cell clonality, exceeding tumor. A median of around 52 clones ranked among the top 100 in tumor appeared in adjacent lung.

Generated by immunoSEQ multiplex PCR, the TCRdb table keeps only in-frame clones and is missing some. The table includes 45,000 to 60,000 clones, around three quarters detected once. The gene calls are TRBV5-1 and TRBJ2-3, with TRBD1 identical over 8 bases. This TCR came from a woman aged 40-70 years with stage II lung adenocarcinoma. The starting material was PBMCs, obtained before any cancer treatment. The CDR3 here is CASTYQPLTGDSTDTQYF. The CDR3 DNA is TGCGCCAGCACCTACCAACCCCTGACAGGGGACTCCACAGATACGCAGTATTTT.